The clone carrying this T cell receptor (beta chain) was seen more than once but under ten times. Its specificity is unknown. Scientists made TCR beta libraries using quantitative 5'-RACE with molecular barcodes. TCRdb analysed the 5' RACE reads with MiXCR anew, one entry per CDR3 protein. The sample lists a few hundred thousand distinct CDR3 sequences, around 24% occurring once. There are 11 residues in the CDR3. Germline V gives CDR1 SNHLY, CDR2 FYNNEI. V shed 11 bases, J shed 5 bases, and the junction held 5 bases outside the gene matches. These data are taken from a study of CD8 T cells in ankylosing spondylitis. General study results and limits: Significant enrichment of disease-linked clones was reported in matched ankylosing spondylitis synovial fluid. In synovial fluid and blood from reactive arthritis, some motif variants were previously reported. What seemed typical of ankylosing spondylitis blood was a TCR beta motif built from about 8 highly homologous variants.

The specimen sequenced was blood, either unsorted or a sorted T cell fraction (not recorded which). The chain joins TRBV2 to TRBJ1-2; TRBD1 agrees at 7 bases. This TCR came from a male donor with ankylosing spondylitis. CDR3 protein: CASGTEYGYTF. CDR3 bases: TGTGCCTCCGGGACAGAGTATGGCTACACCTTC.